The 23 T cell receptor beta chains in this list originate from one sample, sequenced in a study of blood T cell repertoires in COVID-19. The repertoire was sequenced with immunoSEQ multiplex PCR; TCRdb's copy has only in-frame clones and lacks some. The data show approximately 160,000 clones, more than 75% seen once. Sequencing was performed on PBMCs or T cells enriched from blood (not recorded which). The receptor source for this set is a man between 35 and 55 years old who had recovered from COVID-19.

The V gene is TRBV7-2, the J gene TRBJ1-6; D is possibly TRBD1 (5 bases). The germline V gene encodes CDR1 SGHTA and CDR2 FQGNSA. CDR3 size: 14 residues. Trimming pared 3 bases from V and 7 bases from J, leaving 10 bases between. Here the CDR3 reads CASSLGTRNSPLHF. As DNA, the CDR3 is TGTGCCAGCAGCTTGGGGACTCGGAATTCACCCCTCCACTTT.

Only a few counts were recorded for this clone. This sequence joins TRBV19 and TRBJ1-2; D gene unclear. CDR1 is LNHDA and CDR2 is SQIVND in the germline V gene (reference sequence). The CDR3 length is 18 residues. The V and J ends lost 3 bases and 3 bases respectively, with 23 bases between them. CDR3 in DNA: TGTGCCAGTAGTATGTTGGAAAACAGAAGGGAGAGGGACTATGGCTACACCTTC. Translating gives CASSMLENRRERDYGYTF.

CDR3 DNA sequence: TGTGCCAGCAGCCAAGATCCAGGGGGCAGGTATGGCTACACCTTC. Translated: CASSQDPGGRYGYTF. V gene TRBV3-1 (or the pseudogene TRBV3-2) combines with J gene TRBJ1-2; 8 bases match TRBD1. J gave up 5 bases and V 0 bases, and 5 bases lay outside the gene matches. The CDR3 is 15 residues long. Germline V CDR1 and CDR2: LGHDT, YNNKEL (reference sequence).

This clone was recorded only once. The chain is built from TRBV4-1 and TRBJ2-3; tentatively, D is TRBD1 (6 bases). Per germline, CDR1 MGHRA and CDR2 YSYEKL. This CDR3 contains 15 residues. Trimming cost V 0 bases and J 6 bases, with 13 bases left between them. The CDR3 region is CASSQDQAGADTQYF. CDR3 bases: TGCGCCAGCAGCCAAGATCAGGCAGGGGCCGATACGCAGTATTTT.

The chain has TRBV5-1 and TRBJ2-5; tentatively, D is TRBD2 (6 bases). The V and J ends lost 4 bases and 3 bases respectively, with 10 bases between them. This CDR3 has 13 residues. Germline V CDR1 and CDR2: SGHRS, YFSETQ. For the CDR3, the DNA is TGCGCCAGCAGCCAAGGGACTGAAGAGACCCAGTACTTC. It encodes CASSQGTEETQYF.

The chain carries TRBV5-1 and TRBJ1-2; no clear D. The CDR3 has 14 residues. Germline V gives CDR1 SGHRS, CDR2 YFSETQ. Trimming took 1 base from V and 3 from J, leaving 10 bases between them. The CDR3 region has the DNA TGCGCCAGCAGCTTGACAGCGGGAGACTATGGCTACACCTTC. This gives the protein CASSLTAGDYGYTF.

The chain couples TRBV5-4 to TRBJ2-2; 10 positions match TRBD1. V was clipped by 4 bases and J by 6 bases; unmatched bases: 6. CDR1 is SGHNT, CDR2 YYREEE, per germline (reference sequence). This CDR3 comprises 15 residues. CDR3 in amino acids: CASSQRQGASGELFF. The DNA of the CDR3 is TGTGCCAGCAGCCAACGACAGGGGGCGTCCGGGGAGCTGTTTTTT.

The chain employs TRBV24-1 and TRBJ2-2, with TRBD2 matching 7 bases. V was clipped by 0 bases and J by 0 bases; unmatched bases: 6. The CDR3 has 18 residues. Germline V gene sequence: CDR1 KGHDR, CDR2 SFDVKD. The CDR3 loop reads CATSDLGGVNANTGELFF. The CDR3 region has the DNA TGTGCCACCAGTGATTTGGGGGGGGTTAACGCGAACACCGGGGAGCTGTTTTTT.

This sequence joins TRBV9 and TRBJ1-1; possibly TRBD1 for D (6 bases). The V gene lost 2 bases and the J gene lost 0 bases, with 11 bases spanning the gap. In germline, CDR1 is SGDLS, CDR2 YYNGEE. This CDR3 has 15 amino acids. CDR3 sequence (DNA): TGTGCCAGCAGCGTCGACAGGCAGATGAACACTGAAGCTTTCTTT. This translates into CASSVDRQMNTEAFF.

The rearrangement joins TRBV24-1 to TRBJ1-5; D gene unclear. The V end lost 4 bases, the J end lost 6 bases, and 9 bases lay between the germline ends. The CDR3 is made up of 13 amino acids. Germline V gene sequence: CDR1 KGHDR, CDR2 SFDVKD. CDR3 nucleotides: TGTGCCACCAGTGAGTCGGGTGTTCAGCCCCAGCATTTT. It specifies CATSESGVQPQHF.

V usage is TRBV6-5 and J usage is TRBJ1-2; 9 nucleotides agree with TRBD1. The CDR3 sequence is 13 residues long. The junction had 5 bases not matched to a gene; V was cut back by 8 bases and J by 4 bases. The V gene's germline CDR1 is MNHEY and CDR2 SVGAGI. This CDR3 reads CASVDRGFYGYTF. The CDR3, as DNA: TGTGCCAGCGTAGACAGGGGGTTCTATGGCTACACCTTC.

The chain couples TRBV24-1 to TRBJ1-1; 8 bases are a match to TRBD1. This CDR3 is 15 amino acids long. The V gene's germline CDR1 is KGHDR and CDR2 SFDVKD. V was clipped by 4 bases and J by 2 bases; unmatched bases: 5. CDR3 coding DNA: TGTGCCACCAGTGACGCCGGGACAGGCAACACTGAAGCTTTCTTT. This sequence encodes CATSDAGTGNTEAFF.

In DNA, the CDR3 is TGTGCCAGCAGTTTGCGGACAGGCGAGAATCAGCCCCAGCATTTT. It codes for CASSLRTGENQPQHF. V is TRBV27 and J is TRBJ1-5; 7 bases agree with TRBD1. The germline V gene has CDR1 MNHEY and CDR2 SMNVEV (reference sequence). V was pared by 3 bases and J by 4 bases, with 6 bases of the junction left unmatched. This CDR3 region has 15 residues.

CDR3 region: CASSGDSLNTEAFF. CDR3 DNA: TGCGCCAGCAGCGGTGACAGCCTGAACACTGAAGCTTTCTTT. V gene TRBV5-1 combines with J gene TRBJ1-1; D is perhaps TRBD1 (5 bases). V was cut by 4 bases and J by 0 bases, with 10 bases left in between. CDR1 is SGHRS and CDR2 is YFSETQ in the germline V gene. The CDR3 extends over 14 amino acids. Using reference TRBV5-1 and TRBJ1-1 for the parts outside the CDR3, the full variable domain is KAGVTQTPRYLIKTRGQQVTLSCSPISGHRSVSWYQQTPGQGLQFLFEYFSETQRNKGNFPGRFSGRQFSNSRSEMNVSTLELGDSALYLCASSGDSLNTEAFFGQGTRLTVV.

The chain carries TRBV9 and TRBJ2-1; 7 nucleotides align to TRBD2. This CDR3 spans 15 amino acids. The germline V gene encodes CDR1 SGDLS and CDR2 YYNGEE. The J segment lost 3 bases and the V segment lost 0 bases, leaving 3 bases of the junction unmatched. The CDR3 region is CASSVAGGNYNEQFF. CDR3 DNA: TGTGCCAGCAGCGTAGCGGGGGGAAACTACAATGAGCAGTTCTTC.

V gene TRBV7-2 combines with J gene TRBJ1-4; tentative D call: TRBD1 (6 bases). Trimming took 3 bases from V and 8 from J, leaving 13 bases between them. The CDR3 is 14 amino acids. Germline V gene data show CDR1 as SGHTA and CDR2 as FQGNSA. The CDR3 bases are TGTGCCAGCAGCTTCGGACAGATCGGGGAAAAACTGTTTTTT. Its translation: CASSFGQIGEKLFF.

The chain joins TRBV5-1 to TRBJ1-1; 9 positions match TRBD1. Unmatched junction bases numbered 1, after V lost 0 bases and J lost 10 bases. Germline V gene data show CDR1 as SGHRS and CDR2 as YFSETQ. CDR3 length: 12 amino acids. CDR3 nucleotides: TGCGCCAGCAGCTTGGGGACAGGGGCAGCTTTCTTT. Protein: CASSLGTGAAFF.

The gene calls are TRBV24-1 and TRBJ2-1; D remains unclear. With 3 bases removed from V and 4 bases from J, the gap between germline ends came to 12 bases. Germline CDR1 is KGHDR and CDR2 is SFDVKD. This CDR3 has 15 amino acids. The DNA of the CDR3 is TGTGCCACCAGTGATAGCAAACTTACTTACAATGAGCAGTTCTTC. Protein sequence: CATSDSKLTYNEQFF.

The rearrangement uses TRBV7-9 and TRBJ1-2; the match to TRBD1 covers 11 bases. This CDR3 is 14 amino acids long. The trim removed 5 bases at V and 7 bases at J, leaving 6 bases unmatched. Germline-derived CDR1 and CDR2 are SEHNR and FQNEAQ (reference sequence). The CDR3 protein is CASSDRTGGSGYTF. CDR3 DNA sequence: TGTGCCAGCAGCGACCGGACAGGGGGCTCTGGCTACACCTTC. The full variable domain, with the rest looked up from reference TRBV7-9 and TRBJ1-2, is DTGVSQNPRHKITKRGQNVTFRCDPISEHNRLYWYRQTLGQGPEFLTYFQNEAQLEKSRLLSDRFSAERPKGSFSTLEIQRTEQGDSAMYLCASSDRTGGSGYTFGSGTRLTVV.

The CDR3: CASSLVEGSRNEQFF. CDR3 DNA sequence: TGTGCCAGCAGCTTAGTGGAAGGGAGTCGCAATGAGCAGTTCTTC. The gene calls are TRBV11-3 and TRBJ2-1, with TRBD2 as a possible D gene (5 bases). Deletions cut 1 base from V and 6 bases from J, with 13 bases between. This CDR3 has 15 residues. Germline V gives CDR1 SGHNT, CDR2 YENEEA. The full variable domain, completed using reference TRBV11-3 and TRBJ2-1, is EAGVVQSPRYKIIEKKQPVAFWCNPISGHNTLYWYLQNLGQGPELLIRYENEEAVDDSQLPKDRFSAERLKGVDSTLKIQPAELGDSAVYLCASSLVEGSRNEQFFGPGTRLTVL.

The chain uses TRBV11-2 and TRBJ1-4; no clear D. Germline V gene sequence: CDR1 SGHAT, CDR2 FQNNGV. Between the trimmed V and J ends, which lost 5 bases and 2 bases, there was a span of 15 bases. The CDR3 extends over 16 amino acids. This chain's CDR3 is CASSGSGSYTNEKLFF. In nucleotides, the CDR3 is TGTGCCAGCAGCGGGTCCGGGTCCTACACTAATGAAAAACTGTTTTTT.

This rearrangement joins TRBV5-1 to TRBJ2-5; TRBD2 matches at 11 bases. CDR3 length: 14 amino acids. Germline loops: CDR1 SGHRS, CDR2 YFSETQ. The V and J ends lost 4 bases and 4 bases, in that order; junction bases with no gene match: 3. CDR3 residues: CASSAGLAGETQYF. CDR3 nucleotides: TGCGCCAGCAGCGCCGGACTAGCGGGAGAGACCCAGTACTTC.

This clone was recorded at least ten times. CDR3 loop: CASSQLRTGGLCNQPQHF. Here the CDR3 DNA reads TGTGCCAGCAGTCAACTAAGGACAGGGGGCCTGTGCAATCAGCCCCAGCATTTT. The chain combines TRBV6-6 with TRBJ1-5; TRBD1 matches at 11 bases. Germline V gives CDR1 MNHNY, CDR2 SVGAGI (reference sequence). CDR3 length: 18 amino acids. The V segment lost 5 bases and the J segment 2 bases; nucleotides outside the gene matches: 11.